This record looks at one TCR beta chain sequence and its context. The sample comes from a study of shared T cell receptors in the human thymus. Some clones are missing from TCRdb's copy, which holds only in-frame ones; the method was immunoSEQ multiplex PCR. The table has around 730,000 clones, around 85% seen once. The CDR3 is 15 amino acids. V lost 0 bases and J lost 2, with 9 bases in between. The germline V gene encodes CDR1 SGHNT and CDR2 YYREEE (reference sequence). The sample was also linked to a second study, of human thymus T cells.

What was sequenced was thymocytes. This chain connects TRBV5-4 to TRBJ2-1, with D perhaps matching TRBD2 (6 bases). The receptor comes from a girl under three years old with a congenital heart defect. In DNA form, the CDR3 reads TGTGCCAGCAGCTTGGAGGCTAGCGCCTACAATGAGCAGTTCTTC. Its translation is CASSLEASAYNEQFF.